This T cell receptor (beta chain) was documented in a study of cytomegalovirus exposure and HLA in healthy donors. 60 Vbeta and 13 Jbeta primers were used in PCR. Profiled with immunoSEQ multiplex PCR; TCRdb holds only in-frame clones, not every one. Of 160,000 or so clones in the sample, around 75% were seen once. The CDR3 consists of 15 residues. Germline loops: CDR1 LNHDA, CDR2 SQIVND (reference sequence). V was pared by 4 bases and J by 4 bases, with 13 bases between. The sequencing input was PBMCs. This chain joins TRBV19 and TRBJ2-2; TRBD1 might be the D (6 bases). The clonotype was recovered from a man aged 18-30 years in good health and CMV-seropositive. The CDR3 loop reads CASSNQGMSTGELFF. The CDR3 coding sequence is TGTGCCAGTAGTAACCAGGGGATGAGCACCGGGGAGCTGTTTTTT.